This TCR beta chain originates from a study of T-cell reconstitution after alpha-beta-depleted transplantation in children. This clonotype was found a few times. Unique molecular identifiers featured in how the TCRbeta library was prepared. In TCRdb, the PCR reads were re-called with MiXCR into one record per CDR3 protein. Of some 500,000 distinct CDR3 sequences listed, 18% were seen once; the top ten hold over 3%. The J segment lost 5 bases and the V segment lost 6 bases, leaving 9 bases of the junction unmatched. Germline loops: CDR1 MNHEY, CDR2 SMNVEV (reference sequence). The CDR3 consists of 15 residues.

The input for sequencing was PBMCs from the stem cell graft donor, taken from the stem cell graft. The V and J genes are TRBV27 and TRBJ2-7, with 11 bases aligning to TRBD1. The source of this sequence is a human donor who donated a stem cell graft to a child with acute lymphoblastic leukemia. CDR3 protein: CASSRIRTGGHEQYF. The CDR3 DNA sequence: TGTGCCAGCAGCCGCATTAGGACAGGGGGCCACGAGCAGTACTTC.